Below are 2 T cell receptor beta chains sequenced from a single sample in a study of CD8+CD57+ T cells in acquired aplastic anemia (dated 2018 in TCRdb). Reads for this sample came from an Illumina HiSeq 2000. Profiling of TCR beta VDJ combinations and CDR3 sequences used genomic DNA as the template. The public reads were run again by TCRdb, first through fastp at Q25 and then through MiXCR, and only productive beta chains were kept. When rows share a CDR3 protein, they turn into one entry using the most common DNA and genes. In this sample the table shows 150,000 to 200,000 distinct CDR3 sequences, about three fifths of which occur a single time. The ten top clones hold about 48% of the sample. The material sequenced was sorted CD4+, CD8+, or CD8+CD57+ T cells (not recorded which) from PBMCs. The source of these receptors is a human donor in good health.

V and J are TRBV3-1 and TRBJ2-7; 13 bases are shared with TRBD2. After removal of 4 bases from V and 6 bases from J, the junction contained 6 bases not matched to a gene. Germline CDR1 LGHDT, CDR2 YNNKEL (reference sequence). The CDR3 covers 15 residues. Here the CDR3 DNA reads TGTGCCAGCAGCCCACCGGGACTAGCGGGGAGCGAGCAGTACTTC. Protein sequence: CASSPPGLAGSEQYF.

This clonotype was counted once. No DNA is shown, since the ends of the CDR3 on it are uncertain; the CDR3 is the one TCRdb lists. This chain joins TRBV7-3 and TRBJ2-1; the table calls TRBD1, which could not be checked here. Per germline, CDR1 SGHTA and CDR2 FQGTGA. The CDR3 is 15 amino acids long, termini counted. This chain's CDR3 is CASSFGGGAGNEHFF.